This T cell receptor (beta chain) was retrieved from a study of OX40 agonist ivuxolimab in advanced cancers. Sampled blood was obtained at baseline, cycle 4 day 1, and cycle 7 day 1. The ends were cut back, 2 bases at V and 4 bases at J, with 9 bases in the middle. The CDR3 spans 14 residues. Looked up from germline, CDR1 is SGHVS and CDR2 is FNYEAQ. The assay was immunoSEQ multiplex PCR, and TCRdb's table has in-frame clones only and misses some. Of 60,000 to 85,000 clones detected, about 90% appear once; the ten largest clones hold more than 0.5%. The V gene is TRBV7-6, the J gene TRBJ1-5; D is uncertain. This receptor was identified in an adult with an advanced solid tumor such as melanoma, head and neck, liver or kidney cancer. This specimen was CD4+ or CD8+ T cells sorted from blood, taken in a trial of the OX40 agonist ivuxolimab. The CDR3 is CASSLLPGNQPQHF. CDR3 in DNA: TGTGCCAGCAGCTTACTCCCGGGGAATCAGCCCCAGCATTTT. The full variable domain, rest sourced from reference TRBV7-6 and TRBJ1-5, is GAGVSQSPRYKVTKRGQDVALRCDPISGHVSLYWYRQALGQGPEFLTYFNYEAQQDKSGLPNDRFSAERPEGSISTLTIQRTEQRDSAMYRCASSLLPGNQPQHFGDGTRLSIL.